This T cell receptor beta chain derives from a study of CD8 T cells in ankylosing spondylitis (dated by TCRdb to the late 2010s). Background on the whole study: The study profiled T cell receptor beta repertoires in healthy donors and ankylosing spondylitis patients to find disease-linked TCR variants. In total, the full study cohort was made up of 108 healthy donors and 25 to 30 ankylosing spondylitis patients. Peripheral blood was sampled, and synovial fluid was additionally collected from ankylosing spondylitis patients.

The germline V gene specifies SGDLS as CDR1 and YYNGEE as CDR2. Including the terminal cysteine and phenylalanine, the CDR3 comprises 15 residues. Only CDR3 DNA remains: 45 bases, in frame from the first base. V is shortened by 3 bases, J by 1 base, and the region joining them spans 12 bases. TCRdb shows the sequencer as Illumina HiSeq 2500. Quantitative 5'-RACE with molecular barcodes was used to prepare TCR beta libraries. Regarding the original processing steps: Disease-linked TCR variants were identified with a new computational method built on a probabilistic model of VDJ rearrangement. The raw public reads went through TCRdb reprocessing: fastp at Q25, MiXCR clone calling, in-frame beta chains kept. Records with the same CDR3 protein are collapsed into one entry carrying the most frequent genes and DNA. In this record, the V and J calls reflect TCRdb's handling and not the investigators' own analysis. The sample table lists about 13,000 distinct CDR3 sequences, 2.8% of them with a count of one. Jointly, the top ten make up around 10% of the sample.

Results the study describes overall, beyond this receptor: Significant enrichment of the disease-linked clones was reported in matched synovial fluid samples from ankylosing spondylitis patients. A CD8+ phenotype was shown by the disease-linked clones, which were found at relatively low frequencies in peripheral blood. A TCR beta motif of seven or eight highly homologous amino acid variants appeared characteristic of blood from ankylosing spondylitis patients. Some TCR beta motif variants had previously been reported in synovial fluid and blood of reactive arthritis patients, which suggested common disease-initiation mechanisms.

This clonotype was counted many times. Its binding antigen is unknown. There are no base qualities to consult, and no much larger clone falls within one base. Sequencing input: blood, either unsorted or a sorted T cell fraction (not recorded which). The chain uses TRBV9 and TRBJ2-3, and the D gene may be TRBD1, 6 bases matching. The sequence was obtained from a male donor with ankylosing spondylitis or in good health (not recorded which). The CDR3 region has the sequence CASSGSGHGTDTQYF. The DNA sequence is as follows: TGTGCCAGCAGCGGATCGGGACACGGCACAGATACGCAGTATTTT. Extended through the reference TRBV9 and TRBJ2-3 proteins, this CDR3 yields the full variable domain: DSGVTQTPKHLITATGQRVTLRCSPRSGDLSVYWYQQSLDQGLQFLIQYYNGEERAKGNILERFSAQQFPDLHSELNLSSLELGDSALYFCASSGSGHGTDTQYFGPGTRLTVL.